The subject of this entry is one TCR beta chain. This CDR3 spans 14 amino acids. The germline V gene encodes CDR1 LGHDT and CDR2 YNNKEL (reference sequence). Trimming removed 0 bases at V and 1 base at J, with 4 bases between. This sample was taken from a study of blood T cell repertoires in COVID-19. The method was immunoSEQ multiplex PCR; TCRdb's version includes in-frame clones alone and lacks a portion of them. The sample includes approximately 250,000 clones, 85% of them seen just once. V gene TRBV3-1 (or the pseudogene TRBV3-2) combines with J gene TRBJ1-5, with unresolved D. This TCR derives from a woman between 45 and 65 years old with acute COVID-19. Sequences were obtained from PBMCs or T cells enriched from blood (not recorded which). The CDR3 spells CASSQDPSNQPQHF. CDR3 in DNA: TGTGCCAGCAGCCAAGATCCGAGCAATCAGCCCCAGCATTTT.